Described below is a single T cell receptor (beta chain) sequence and its context. Residents of 24 US areas, aged roughly 18 to 95 years, made up the participants. The data stem from a study of blood T cell repertoires in COVID-19. The germline CDR1 and CDR2 sequences are MNHEY and SVGEGT. The CDR3 has 17 residues. V lost 4 bases and J lost 2, with 20 bases in between. Some clones are missing from TCRdb's copy, which holds only in-frame ones; the method was immunoSEQ multiplex PCR. This sample has some 160,000 clones, with roughly 90% found just once. The chain joins TRBV6-2 or TRBV6-3 to TRBJ1-2, with D perhaps matching TRBD1 (5 bases). The TCR comes from a woman aged 45-60 years who had recovered from COVID-19. The sample taken for sequencing was PBMCs or T cells enriched from blood (not recorded which). In DNA, the CDR3 is TGTGCCAGCAGTTCCTCTCCCCGCAGGGAAAGAAACTATGGCTACACCTTC. It specifies CASSSSPRRERNYGYTF.